This T cell receptor beta chain appears in the sequencing data of a study of blood T cells in healthy people across ages (dated by TCRdb to about 2015). About the study as a whole: Template switching captured roughly one uniquely barcoded TCR beta cDNA molecule per two T cells in model experiments. Two additional independent replicas of 1 million unique cDNA reads from the same blood draw were analyzed for two donors (one aged 18 to 30 and one aged 80 or older). Donors were grouped into four age groups: young (average 16 years), middle-aged (39), aged (roughly 67) and long-lived (over 80). To avoid experimental bias, donors of different ages were distributed randomly across sequencing lanes. Using deep sequencing normalized with unique cDNA molecular identifiers, the study measured how TCR beta repertoire diversity changes with age.

What the research found in general, with its limitations: Because profiling used bulk unsorted PBMCs, naive and antigen-experienced compartments could not be compared conclusively. Estimates of total diversity from one million sequenced T cells were regarded as lower bounds and underestimates. Observed TCR beta diversity per million T cells fell roughly linearly with age, and a significant reduction was already apparent by age roughly 40. Compared with the aged group, the long-lived group had more naive CD4+ T cells, fewer expanded clones and increased TCR diversity, a pattern suggesting age selection. Donor CMV infection status was unknown, potentially confounding age-related changes in expanded clonotypes. Observed TCR beta diversity correlated strongly with the percentage of naive T cells measured by flow cytometry.

The CDR3 holds 17 amino acids from the cysteine to the phenylalanine. The read is trimmed to its CDR3 DNA, 51 bases read in frame from base 1. Reading the germline V gene gives CDR1 LGHNA and CDR2 YSLEER. Trimming leaves V shorter by 0 bases and J shorter by 3 bases, with the junction holding 11 bases beyond the gene matches. Donors were about 36 systemically healthy Caucasian individuals from Russia aged 6 to 90 years. Around 10 milliliters of peripheral blood were collected from each donor into EDTA-treated Vacutainer tubes. PBMCs were isolated by Ficoll-Paque density-gradient centrifugation, with at least 6 million obtained per sample. Trizol reagent was used to extract total RNA from the PBMCs, yielding at least 5 micrograms per sample. For every donor, an aliquot of PBMCs went through flow cytometry to measure the percentages of naive CD45RAhigh/CD27high T cells. The table lists this clonotype with many counts. Its antigen target is currently unknown. Base qualities are not recorded, but no much larger clone differs from it by a single base.

The library was obtained by 5' RACE. The run used an Illumina HiSeq 2500. A second PCR of roughly 7 to 12 cycles was run with a J-beta primer mix and a sample-barcoded 5' primer. A unique molecular identifier was introduced onto each TCR beta cDNA molecule by a template-switch 5' adaptor carrying 12 random nucleotides. Each sample yielded at least 2.5 million CDR3-containing paired-end reads. First-strand cDNA synthesis was performed from all RNA using the Mint cDNA synthesis kit, with priming by a TRBC-specific oligonucleotide. After uracil-DNA glycosylase treatment, a first 18-cycle PCR used universal primers M1SS and BC2_uni_R on all cDNA. From the authors' description of their analysis: Normalization of each sample was performed by random selection of 1 million high-quality reads, each carrying a distinct molecular identifier. Reads with shared molecular identifiers were discarded instead of being binned into consensus sequences. MiTCR, set to a Q25 quality threshold and the strictest error-elimination algorithm, was used for CDR3 identification, clonotype clustering and error correction. A nonparametric unseen species model with Euler transformation was used to estimate lower-bound total TCR beta diversity. The public reads were run again by TCRdb, first through fastp at Q25 and then through MiXCR, and only productive beta chains were kept. Each entry merges the rows of one CDR3 protein and shows their most common DNA and genes. It is TCRdb's table, rather than the study itself, that gives the V and J calls and clone size. Counted in this sample were some 1.7 million distinct CDR3 sequences; roughly 28% of them appeared once. Roughly 8% of the sample rests with the top ten.

This clonotype was obtained from a woman between 25 and 40 years old in good health. The sample comprised blood. This chain is built from TRBV4-3 and TRBJ2-7; 7 bases in the middle match TRBD2. The bases read TGCGCCAGCAGCCAAGATCCGGCGGGAGAGCCCTTCTACGAGCAGTACTTC. Translated, this is CASSQDPAGEPFYEQYF.